These 24 T cell receptor beta chains were sequenced from one sample in a study of cytotoxic CD8 clonotypes in ibrutinib-treated CLL. Clones were read by immunoSEQ multiplex PCR, and TCRdb kept only the in-frame ones, dropping some. The data contain about 84,000 clones, roughly 84% of them singletons. This sample comprised PBMCs, obtained before ibrutinib treatment. Every receptor here comes from a human donor with chronic lymphocytic leukemia.

This clone occurred a few times. The chain joins TRBV28 to TRBJ2-5, with 8 nucleotides matching TRBD1. CDR1 MDHEN and CDR2 SYDVKM come from the germline V gene. Unmatched junction bases numbered 6, after V lost 5 bases and J lost 4 bases. The CDR3 consists of 14 residues. The CDR3 nucleotides read TGTGCCAGCAGTCCACAGGGGGAGAGAGAGACCCAGTACTTC. Translated: CASSPQGERETQYF.

For the CDR3, the DNA is TGTGCCAGCAGTTTATCACGCGACAATCAGCCCCAGCATTTT. This translates into CASSLSRDNQPQHF. J is TRBJ1-5 and V is TRBV6-5; D unclear. Germline V CDR1 and CDR2: MNHEY, SVGAGI. V was clipped by 4 bases and J by 3 bases, with 10 bases between them. The CDR3 extends over 14 amino acids.

J is TRBJ1-1 and V is TRBV5-1; D perhaps matches TRBD1 (5 bases). CDR3 length equals 13 residues. Germline CDR1 reads SGHRS; CDR2 reads YFSETQ. V was clipped by 6 bases and J by 7 bases, with 16 bases between them. CDR3 nucleotides: TGCGCCAGCAATCGAGGGGTGAGGGATGAAGCTTTCTTT. As protein: CASNRGVRDEAFF.

The rearrangement links TRBV2 to TRBJ1-1; no clear D gene. Germline loops: CDR1 SNHLY, CDR2 FYNNEI. V lost 10 bases to trimming and J lost 6 bases, with 15 bases between them. This CDR3 has 12 residues. CDR3 in amino acids: CAISTSNPEAFF. The CDR3 DNA is TGTGCCATTTCCACGAGTAACCCTGAAGCTTTCTTT.

This clone is classed as medium-sized. The V and J genes are TRBV21-1 and TRBJ1-5; TRBD1 was called by the table and not checked on the DNA. TRBV21-1 is given as a pseudogene. This CDR3 is built from 17 residues. CDR3 region: CASRHGRGLVSNQPQHF. The CDR3 region has the DNA TGTGCCAGCAGACACGGCAGGGGGTTGGTTAGCAATCAGCCCCAGCATTTT.

The CDR3 here is CATPGQGFRAGELFF. For the CDR3, the DNA is TGTGCCACCCCGGGACAGGGGTTTCGTGCCGGGGAGCTGTTTTTT. The rearrangement links TRBV28 to TRBJ2-2; 10 bases are shared with TRBD1. V trimming: 10 bases; J trimming: 6 bases; junction bases outside the gene matches: 11. Germline V CDR1 and CDR2: MDHEN, SYDVKM. CDR3 length: 15 amino acids.

V usage is TRBV6-5 and J usage is TRBJ2-1; D gene uncertain. Trimming pared 6 bases from V and 9 bases from J, leaving 15 bases between. Germline V gene lookup returns CDR1 MNHEY and CDR2 SVGAGI. This CDR3 has 13 amino acids. The CDR3 reads CASSPWGGSEQFF. CDR3 DNA: TGTGCCAGCAGCCCGTGGGGTGGCAGTGAGCAGTTCTTC.

V is TRBV7-6 and J is TRBJ2-5; tentative D call: TRBD2 (5 bases). CDR3 length equals 12 residues. V was trimmed by 8 bases and J by 6 bases, leaving 13 bases between them. CDR1 and CDR2 (germline): SGHVS, FNYEAQ. CDR3 region: CASSTTGKTQYF. The CDR3 DNA reads as TGTGCCAGCTCCACGACCGGGAAGACCCAGTACTTC. Variable domain in full (rest from reference TRBV7-6 and TRBJ2-5): GAGVSQSPRYKVTKRGQDVALRCDPISGHVSLYWYRQALGQGPEFLTYFNYEAQQDKSGLPNDRFSAERPEGSISTLTIQRTEQRDSAMYRCASSTTGKTQYFGPGTRLLVL.

The rearrangement joins TRBV18 to TRBJ1-5, with D possibly being TRBD1 (5 bases). Germline V lookup: CDR1 KGHSH, CDR2 LQKENI. The length of the CDR3 is 13 residues. Trimming left V 6 bases short and J 4 bases short, with 10 bases between. CDR3: CASSGGRNQPQHF. Written as DNA, the CDR3 is TGTGCCAGCTCGGGGGGGAGAAATCAGCCCCAGCATTTT.

CDR3 DNA: TGTGCCTGGAGTGTTGGACAGGGGGGTCAGCCCCAGCATTTT. This translates into CAWSVGQGGQPQHF. V and J are TRBV30 and TRBJ1-5; 10 positions match TRBD1. V dropped 0 bases and J dropped 6; count of bases not matched to a gene: 2. CDR1 and CDR2 from the germline V gene are GTSNPN and SVGIG (reference sequence). CDR3 length: 14 residues.

The V call is TRBV29-1, the J call TRBJ1-1, with D possibly matching TRBD1 (5 bases). The CDR3 is 15 residues long. From germline, CDR1 is SQVTM and CDR2 ANQGSEA. The V gene lost 4 bases and the J gene lost 1 base, with 16 bases spanning the gap. The chain's CDR3 is CSVGSRGGGNTEAFF. Here the CDR3 DNA reads TGCAGCGTTGGGTCGAGGGGAGGTGGGAACACTGAAGCTTTCTTT.

V and J are TRBV4-1 and TRBJ2-1, with 7 bases fitting TRBD2. This CDR3 comprises 17 residues. The V segment lost 0 bases and the J segment 0 bases; nucleotides outside the gene matches: 5. CDR1 and CDR2 (germline): MGHRA, YSYEKL. The CDR3 nucleotides read TGCGCCAGCAGCCAAGATCCGGGGGGAAGCTCCTACAATGAGCAGTTCTTC. Encoded protein: CASSQDPGGSSYNEQFF.

The chain couples TRBV27 to TRBJ2-7, with 11 bases aligning to TRBD2. The length of the CDR3 is 15 residues. V was pared by 6 bases and J by 3 bases, with 7 bases of the junction left unmatched. Germline V CDR1 and CDR2: MNHEY, SMNVEV (reference sequence). CDR3 DNA: TGTGCCAGCAGGGGCATAGCGGGAGGGGACTACGAGCAGTACTTC. Translation gives CASRGIAGGDYEQYF.

The genes are TRBV28 and TRBJ1-4; 8 nucleotides agree with TRBD1. Per germline, CDR1 MDHEN and CDR2 SYDVKM. With V trimmed by 5 bases and J by 7 bases, 9 bases remained unmatched. The CDR3 spans 15 residues. CDR3 in DNA: TGTGCCAGCAGTGACAGGGGTGATGGTGGTGAAAAACTGTTTTTT. It yields the protein CASSDRGDGGEKLFF.

J is TRBJ2-7 and V is TRBV28; 12 nucleotides line up with TRBD2. Trimming removed 3 bases from V and 1 base from J; junction bases left unmatched: 7. In germline, CDR1 is MDHEN, CDR2 SYDVKM. The CDR3 consists of 17 residues. CDR3 coding DNA: TGTGCCAGCAGTTTTGGTCTAGCGGGAGGGCTGTCCTACGAGCAGTACTTC. This gives the protein CASSFGLAGGLSYEQYF. The full variable domain, in which reference TRBV28 and TRBJ2-7 provide the parts outside the CDR3, is DVKVTQSSRYLVKRTGEKVFLECVQDMDHENMFWYRQDPGLGLRLIYFSYDVKMKEKGDIPEGYSVSREKKERFSLILESASTNQTSMYLCASSFGLAGGLSYEQYFGPGTRLTVT.

This chain joins TRBV5-4 and TRBJ2-7, with D tentatively TRBD1 (5 bases). Between the trimmed V and J ends, which lost 0 bases and 6 bases, there was a span of 10 bases. The CDR3 length is 13 residues. Germline V lookup: CDR1 SGHNT, CDR2 YYREEE (reference sequence). The CDR3 loop reads CASSLGQKPEQYF. The CDR3 nucleotides are TGTGCCAGCAGCTTGGGACAGAAGCCCGAGCAGTACTTC.

This chain connects TRBV7-2 to TRBJ1-1; possibly TRBD1 for D (6 bases). Between the trimmed V and J ends, which lost 5 bases and 6 bases, there was a span of 16 bases. CDR3 length: 14 residues. CDR1 is SGHTA and CDR2 is FQGNSA in the germline V gene. Here the CDR3 reads CASSTGPSGAEAFF. Here the CDR3 DNA reads TGTGCCAGCAGCACCGGTCCCTCAGGGGCTGAAGCTTTCTTT. The full variable domain, with the rest looked up from reference TRBV7-2 and TRBJ1-1, is GAGVSQSPSNKVTEKGKDVELRCDPISGHTALYWYRQSLGQGLEFLIYFQGNSAPDKSGLPSDRFSAERTGGSVSTLTIQRTQQEDSAVYLCASSTGPSGAEAFFGQGTRLTVV.

The rearrangement joins TRBV29-1 to TRBJ2-7; a weak D match, TRBD1 (6 bases). Germline-derived CDR1 and CDR2 are SQVTM and ANQGSEA. The CDR3 runs to 13 residues. Trimming removed 1 base from V and 3 bases from J, with 10 bases in between. CDR3 bases: TGCAGCGTTGAAGGTGGACAGTTCTACGAGCAGTACTTC. Protein product: CSVEGGQFYEQYF.

This rearrangement joins TRBV11-1 to TRBJ2-1; 9 nucleotides line up with TRBD2. Germline values: CDR1 SGHAT, CDR2 FQDESV (reference sequence). The CDR3 length is 18 residues. V gave up 4 bases and J gave up 5 bases; unmatched junction bases: 15. In DNA form, the CDR3 reads TGTGCCAGCAGCTCTCAACCCGAGACTAGCGGACGGAACAATGAGCAGTTCTTC. It is translated as CASSSQPETSGRNNEQFF.

The chain joins TRBV18 to TRBJ2-7, with D uncertain. Between the trimmed V and J ends, which lost 4 bases and 1 base, there was a span of 17 bases. Germline loops: CDR1 KGHSH, CDR2 LQKENI. The CDR3 consists of 16 residues. In DNA form, the CDR3 reads TGTGCCAGCTCACAAACTACCCCTCGAGAGTCCTACGAGCAGTACTTC. Its protein is CASSQTTPRESYEQYF.

The V gene is TRBV2, the J gene TRBJ2-5; TRBD1 aligns across 8 bases. The CDR3 runs 13 residues. Per germline, CDR1 SNHLY and CDR2 FYNNEI. The ends lost 4 bases at V and 5 bases at J; junction bases unmatched: 3. The CDR3 protein is CASSVDRAETQYF. The CDR3 nucleotides are TGTGCCAGCAGTGTGGACAGGGCGGAGACCCAGTACTTC.

This clone came up a few times. The chain recombines TRBV19 with TRBJ2-1, with 8 bases that match TRBD2. CDR3 length equals 19 residues. V shed 2 bases, J shed 0 bases, and the junction held 12 bases outside the gene matches. Per the germline V gene, CDR1 is LNHDA and CDR2 is SQIVND (reference sequence). CDR3 sequence reads: CASSIRRSGNLYSYNEQFF. DNA of the CDR3: TGTGCCAGTAGTATACGACGTAGCGGGAACCTTTACTCCTACAATGAGCAGTTCTTC. The whole variable domain, filled in from reference TRBV19 and TRBJ2-1, reads DGGITQSPKYLFRKEGQNVTLSCEQNLNHDAMYWYRQDPGQGLRLIYYSQIVNDFQKGDIAEGYSVSREKKESFPLTVTSAQKNPTAFYLCASSIRRSGNLYSYNEQFFGPGTRLTVL.

The genes are TRBV10-3 and TRBJ2-1; 9 nucleotides align to TRBD1. The CDR3 is made up of 14 amino acids. V lost 10 bases and J lost 4; bases outside the gene matches: 8. Germline CDR1 ENHRY, CDR2 SYGVKD. This CDR3 is CATSLGQGYNEQFF. The CDR3 region has the DNA TGTGCCACGTCTCTGGGACAGGGATACAATGAGCAGTTCTTC.

The chain combines TRBV6-6 with TRBJ2-7; 7 bases match TRBD1. With V trimmed by 0 bases and J by 2 bases, 7 bases remained unmatched. From germline, CDR1 is MNHNY and CDR2 SVGAGI (reference sequence). The CDR3 runs 16 residues. CDR3 sequence reads: CASSYSTGQAAYEQYF. Here the CDR3 DNA reads TGTGCCAGCAGTTACTCGACCGGACAGGCGGCCTACGAGCAGTACTTC.